These 11 T cell receptor beta chains were sequenced from one sample in a study of cytomegalovirus exposure and HLA in healthy donors. With 60 Vbeta and 13 Jbeta primers, the PCR was carried out. The repertoire was sequenced with immunoSEQ multiplex PCR; TCRdb's copy has only in-frame clones and lacks some. The sample lists 150,000 to 250,000 clones; 82% were seen once. The sequencing sample was made of PBMCs. The receptors come from a boy aged 2 to 10 in good health and CMV-seronegative.

This chain joins TRBV5-4 and TRBJ2-5, with 7 bases lining up with TRBD2. CDR1 and CDR2 from the germline V gene are SGHNT and YYREEE (reference sequence). With V trimmed by 1 base and J by 5 bases, 5 bases remained unmatched. The CDR3 totals 14 residues. The CDR3 here is CASSLSGGWETQYF. CDR3 nucleotides: TGTGCCAGCAGCTTGTCCGGGGGGTGGGAGACCCAGTACTTC.

CDR3 coding DNA: TGCAGTGCCCGGCGGCGGACTGAAGCTTTCTTT. This encodes CSARRRTEAFF. V is TRBV20-1 and J is TRBJ1-1; D is uncertain. This CDR3 is 11 amino acids long. V shed 6 bases and J shed 5 bases, with 10 bases lying between them. Germline V gene sequence: CDR1 DFQATT, CDR2 SNEGSKA (reference sequence).

CDR3 protein: CASSPRGGSYEQYF. In DNA form, the CDR3 reads TGTGCCAGCAGCCCAAGAGGCGGGTCCTACGAGCAGTACTTC. This chain connects TRBV9 to TRBJ2-7; maybe TRBD2 (5 bases). Trimming stripped 4 bases from V and 1 base from J, with 12 bases between. CDR3 length: 14 residues. The germline V gene encodes CDR1 SGDLS and CDR2 YYNGEE.

This clone has a single count. The rearrangement uses TRBV6-4 and TRBJ1-2; D is perhaps TRBD1 (6 bases). Germline-derived CDR1 and CDR2 are MRHNA and SNTAGT. The CDR3 runs 15 residues. Trimming removed 1 base from V and 8 bases from J, with 17 bases in between. CDR3 bases: TGTGCCAGCAGTGACTTGACAGGTGCTCCCCTCGGCTACACCTTC. Translating gives CASSDLTGAPLGYTF.

The CDR3, as DNA: TGTGCCAGCAGCCCGAATCCGGGACACCTCACAGATACGCAGTATTTT. Translation gives CASSPNPGHLTDTQYF. The V call is TRBV4-2, the J call TRBJ2-3; TRBD1 is a possible D gene (6 bases). V was clipped by 4 bases and J by 2 bases, with 16 bases between them. In germline, CDR1 is LGHNA, CDR2 YNFKEQ. The CDR3 is made up of 16 amino acids.

The chain links TRBV15 to TRBJ2-2; 10 nucleotides line up with TRBD1. The V gene's germline CDR1 is LNHNV and CDR2 YYDKDF (reference sequence). V shed 2 bases, J shed 0 bases, and the junction held 9 bases outside the gene matches. This CDR3 has 19 residues. The CDR3, as DNA: TGTGCCACCAGCAGATCCTACCGACAGGGGGCTACGAACACCGGGGAGCTGTTTTTT. Its translation is CATSRSYRQGATNTGELFF.

The chain carries TRBV9 and TRBJ2-6; a possible D gene is TRBD1 (5 bases). V lost 0 bases and J lost 0, with 7 bases in between. Germline CDR1 SGDLS, CDR2 YYNGEE. CDR3 size: 16 residues. The CDR3 DNA reads as TGTGCCAGCAGCGTAGCAGGGAACTCTGGGGCCAACGTCCTGACTTTC. Its protein is CASSVAGNSGANVLTF. Full variable domain (rest looked up from reference TRBV9 and TRBJ2-6): DSGVTQTPKHLITATGQRVTLRCSPRSGDLSVYWYQQSLDQGLQFLIQYYNGEERAKGNILERFSAQQFPDLHSELNLSSLELGDSALYFCASSVAGNSGANVLTFGAGSRLTVL.

V usage is TRBV5-6 and J usage is TRBJ2-3; D is perhaps TRBD2 (6 bases). Germline CDR1 and CDR2: SGHDT and YYEEEE. The CDR3 has 15 residues. Trimming removed 0 bases from V and 1 base from J, with 9 bases in between. In nucleotides, the CDR3 is TGTGCCAGCAGCTTGGTGGTAGCGGGCACAGATACGCAGTATTTT. Amino acids: CASSLVVAGTDTQYF. Combining the CDR3 with reference TRBV5-6 and TRBJ2-3 gives the whole variable domain DAGVTQSPTHLIKTRGQQVTLRCSPKSGHDTVSWYQQALGQGPQFIFQYYEEEERQRGNFPDRFSGHQFPNYSSELNVNALLLGDSALYLCASSLVVAGTDTQYFGPGTRLTVL.

This clone was seen a handful of times. The chain links TRBV6-1 to TRBJ1-2; D may be TRBD1 (6 bases). CDR3 length: 14 residues. In germline, CDR1 is MNHNS, CDR2 SASEGT. The V end was cut by 1 base, the J end by 5 bases, with 11 bases between. The CDR3: CASSEGGGRYGYTF. The CDR3 coding sequence is TGTGCCAGCAGTGAAGGGGGGGGCAGGTATGGCTACACCTTC.

The rearrangement joins TRBV7-9 to TRBJ1-2; D is uncertain. Per germline, CDR1 SEHNR and CDR2 FQNEAQ (reference sequence). The V end was cut by 5 bases, the J end by 8 bases, with 15 bases between. The CDR3 extends over 13 amino acids. CDR3 nucleotide sequence: TGTGCCAGCAGCCCTACTCTTTCCCCCGGCTACACCTTC. Encoded protein: CASSPTLSPGYTF.

The CDR3 nucleotides are TGCGCCAGCAGCCTACAGGGGGCGGGGGGGGAGCTGTTTTTT. Amino acids: CASSLQGAGGELFF. The gene calls are TRBV4-3 and TRBJ2-2, with 9 bases identical to TRBD1. With 4 bases clipped from V and 8 bases from J, the junction kept 5 bases outside the gene matches. Germline CDR1 reads LGHNA; CDR2 reads YSLEER. The CDR3 contains 14 residues.